Listed below are T cell receptor beta chains from one sample, sequenced in a study of T-cell memory formation after mild COVID-19. TCRdb re-analysed the 5' RACE reads in MiXCR, keeping a single row per CDR3 protein. The table shows a few hundred thousand distinct CDR3 sequences, with 25% to 30% occurring only once. Sample: PBMCs or a T cell subset sorted from them (not recorded which). The receptors come from an adult woman who had mild COVID-19 (a few samples of this study predate the infection). Cell type and time point are not known. Both conserved end residues are part of each CDR3. D genes are given only for firm matches. Not all rows give a size; the values are once, few, many and, for expanded clones, a class.

D gene	V gene	J gene	clone size	CDR3 DNA	CDR3 protein
.	TRBV20-1	TRBJ2-1	.	TGCAGTGCTCAGGGCCTGGGAGGATCCCATAGGGGCAATGAGCAGTTCTTC	CSAQGLGGSHRGNEQFF
.	TRBV4-1	TRBJ2-7	few	TGCGCCAGCAGCCTGACGTCCCACGAGCAGTACTTC	CASSLTSHEQYF
TRBD2	TRBV29-1	TRBJ2-3	once	TGCAGCGTTGTCCTCCACCCCGCAGCGGGGCCCACAGATACGCAGTATTTT	CSVVLHPAAGPTDTQYF
.	TRBV24-1	TRBJ2-3	many	TGTGCCACCAGTAGGCAGGGACGGACAGATACGCAGTATTTT	CATSRQGRTDTQYF
.	TRBV7-9	TRBJ1-1	.	TGTGCCAGCAGCTTAAATCGCGCGGGGGGGCTTGACACTGAAGCTTTCTTT	CASSLNRAGGLDTEAFF
.	TRBV6-1	TRBJ1-2	.	TGTGCCAGCAATGAGGCGGGGGGCTATGGCTACACCTTC	CASNEAGGYGYTF
.	TRBV20-1	TRBJ2-4	few	TGCAGTGCTAGAGATCTGGGAAAAAACATTCAGTACTTC	CSARDLGKNIQYF
.	TRBV7-9	TRBJ2-3	.	TGTGCCAGCAGCTTACCCAGCCTCACAGATACGCAGTATTTT	CASSLPSLTDTQYF
.	TRBV5-5	TRBJ2-7	.	TGTGCCAGCAGCCCGATATTGGAGGAGCAGTACTTC	CASSPILEEQYF
.	TRBV5-1	TRBJ2-4	.	TGCGCCAGCAGCTTGGATACCGCGGTTCAAAACATTCAGTACTTC	CASSLDTAVQNIQYF
.	TRBV24-1	TRBJ1-2	few	TGTGCCACCAGTGAGGCCGGGCGGGGCGGCTACACCTTC	CATSEAGRGGYTF
TRBD1	TRBV29-1	TRBJ1-3	.	TGCAGCGTCGAGACAGGGATCGGGACTGGAAACACCATATATTTT	CSVETGIGTGNTIYF
.	TRBV7-8	TRBJ2-7	few	TGTGCCAGCAGCCTAGAGGACGGGTCCTATCATCGGGAGCAGTACTTC	CASSLEDGSYHREQYF
.	TRBV9	TRBJ2-2	few	TGTGCCAGCAGCGTAGGGGGATACGCCGGGGAGCTGTTTTTT	CASSVGGYAGELFF
.	TRBV4-3	TRBJ2-7	few	TGCGCCAGCAGCCTTGAGACAAAAACCTCCTACGAGCAGTACTTC	CASSLETKTSYEQYF
.	TRBV4-1	TRBJ2-7	.	TGCGCCAGCAGCCAAGGCTGGGAGCAGTACTTC	CASSQGWEQYF
TRBD2	TRBV6-2/TRBV6-3	TRBJ2-3	.	TGTGCCAGCAGTTCCGCTGGACTAGCGGGAGCCACAGATACGCAGTATTTT	CASSSAGLAGATDTQYF
.	TRBV12-3/TRBV12-4	TRBJ2-6	.	TGTGCCAGCAGTCCCCCAGGGGTCGGGGCCAACGTCCTGACTTTC	CASSPPGVGANVLTF
TRBD2	TRBV27	TRBJ2-2	.	TGTGCCAGCAGTTTTCCGGGACTAGCGGGACTCGGGGAGCTGTTTTTT	CASSFPGLAGLGELFF
.	TRBV9	TRBJ1-3	few	TGTGCCAGCAGCGTGAACCCAGATTCTGGAAACACCATATATTTT	CASSVNPDSGNTIYF
TRBD1	TRBV6-6	TRBJ1-1	few	TGTGCCAGCAGTGGACAGGGGGCTCGGAACACTGAAGCTTTCTTT	CASSGQGARNTEAFF
.	TRBV9	TRBJ1-2	few	TGTGCCAGCAGCTCATCTTCCGGGGCCCCGGGAGGCTACACCTTC	CASSSSSGAPGGYTF
.	TRBV18	TRBJ2-7	few	TGTGCCAGCTCACCCTATACAGGCTACGAGCAGTACTTC	CASSPYTGYEQYF
TRBD2	TRBV7-2	TRBJ2-1	.	TGTGCCAGCAGCTTAGCACCTAGCGGGGGGTACAATGAGCAGTTCTTC	CASSLAPSGGYNEQFF
TRBD2	TRBV12-3/TRBV12-4	TRBJ2-3	once	TGTGCCAGCAGTTGGCCTAGCGGGACAGATACGCAGTATTTT	CASSWPSGTDTQYF
.	TRBV5-1	TRBJ1-1	.	TGCGCCAGCAGCTTGGGGGGGGACACAGGCGCTGAAGCTTTCTTT	CASSLGGDTGAEAFF
.	TRBV29-1	TRBJ1-1	.	TGCAGCGTTAGCCGGGTTTCTGAAGCTTTCTTT	CSVSRVSEAFF
TRBD2	TRBV12-3/TRBV12-4	TRBJ2-1	.	TGTGCCAGCAGCTTGGGACTAAGAGACCATGAGCAGTTCTTC	CASSLGLRDHEQFF
TRBD2	TRBV12-3/TRBV12-4	TRBJ2-3	once	TGTGCCAGCAGTCCCACGGCCGGGCGGGGGGCGTCAGATACGCAGTATTTT	CASSPTAGRGASDTQYF
.	TRBV20-1	TRBJ2-2	.	TGCAGTGTACAGGTGAACACCGGGGAGCTGTTTTTT	CSVQVNTGELFF
.	TRBV6-1	TRBJ1-5	.	TGTGCCAGCAGTACACACCAGGGGAACAATCAGCCCCAGCATTTT	CASSTHQGNNQPQHF
.	TRBV7-9	TRBJ2-3	.	TGTGCCAGCAGCCGGAGGGGGCAGGTCACAGATACGCAGTATTTT	CASSRRGQVTDTQYF
TRBD1	TRBV14	TRBJ1-1	many	TGTGCCAGCAGGCCCGGGACAGGGAGCACTGAAGCTTTCTTT	CASRPGTGSTEAFF
.	TRBV2	TRBJ2-7	few	TGTGCCAGCAGTGTAAGAAGCGAGCAGTACTTC	CASSVRSEQYF
TRBD1	TRBV6-5	TRBJ2-7	.	TGTGCCAGCAGTTACACACGGACAGGGGCCTACGAGCAGTACTTC	CASSYTRTGAYEQYF
.	TRBV23-1	TRBJ2-3	few	TGCGCCAGCAGTCAATCTGGGGCGGGACGGTCTGGCACAGATACGCAGTATTTT	CASSQSGAGRSGTDTQYF
.	TRBV29-1	TRBJ2-7	.	TGCAGCGTTGAGACTTCCTCCTACGAGCAGTACTTC	CSVETSSYEQYF
TRBD1	TRBV12-3/TRBV12-4	TRBJ1-4	few	TGTGCCAGCAGTGAGAACAGGGGGGAAAAACTGTTTTTT	CASSENRGEKLFF
TRBD2	TRBV20-1	TRBJ2-5	.	TGCAGTGCTAGGGCCCTAGCGGGGGGGTTAGAAGAGACCCAGTACTTC	CSARALAGGLEETQYF
.	TRBV11-2	TRBJ1-1	few	TGTGCCAGCAGCTTAGAGGGGGGCCAATGGACTGAAGCTTTCTTT	CASSLEGGQWTEAFF
.	TRBV7-6	TRBJ2-7	few	TGTGCCAGCAGCTTAGCAGGGTTAGCATCTGACGAGCAGTACTTC	CASSLAGLASDEQYF
.	TRBV9	TRBJ2-1	.	TGTGCCAGCAACTCAGGGAGCTCCTACAATGAGCAGTTCTTC	CASNSGSSYNEQFF
.	TRBV24-1	TRBJ2-2	.	TGTGCCACCAGTGAGTTAGCTAATACAGGGAACACCGGGGAGCTGTTTTTT	CATSELANTGNTGELFF
.	TRBV18	TRBJ2-7	many	TGTGCCAGCTCACCAACAGGTACCTACGAGCAGTACTTC	CASSPTGTYEQYF
.	TRBV2	TRBJ2-5	.	TGTGCCAGCAGTGAAAGTCCAGGACCTGGTCAAGAGACCCAGTACTTC	CASSESPGPGQETQYF
.	TRBV24-1	TRBJ2-2	.	TGTGCCACCAGTGATACCCGGGCCGACACCGGGGAGCTGTTTTTT	CATSDTRADTGELFF
TRBD2	TRBV6-5	TRBJ2-3	.	TGTGCCAGCTCAGTGACTAGCGGGACCGGTTTCACAGATACGCAGTATTTT	CASSVTSGTGFTDTQYF
.	TRBV7-9	TRBJ1-1	.	TGTGCCAGCAGCGGGCCTGAAGCTTTCTTT	CASSGPEAFF
TRBD2	TRBV11-2	TRBJ2-7	few	TGTGCCAGCAGCTCCCCCTTTGCGGGGGGCTACGAGCAGTACTTC	CASSSPFAGGYEQYF
TRBD2	TRBV7-9	TRBJ2-1	.	TGTGCCAGCAGCGGTAGCGGGAGCCACAATGAGCAGTTCTTC	CASSGSGSHNEQFF
.	TRBV6-5	TRBJ2-5	.	TGTGCCAGCAGTTACTCCGACCTGGTTGGATGGGAGACCCAGTACTTC	CASSYSDLVGWETQYF
TRBD2	TRBV3-1	TRBJ2-1	few	TGTGCCAGCAGCCAAGATCGTCGGGACTACAGCTTCTACAATGAGCAGTTCTTC	CASSQDRRDYSFYNEQFF
.	TRBV20-1	TRBJ2-7	.	TGCAGTGCTAGAGGCACCCCCGGGGCAGGTACCTCCTACGAGCAGTACTTC	CSARGTPGAGTSYEQYF
TRBD2	TRBV5-1	TRBJ2-1	.	TGCGCCAGCAGCTCGGGACTAGCGGAGATCAATGAGCAGTTCTTC	CASSSGLAEINEQFF
TRBD1	TRBV11-3	TRBJ2-3	.	TGTGCCAGCAGCGCCTCACGGACAGGGGGCACAGATACGCAGTATTTT	CASSASRTGGTDTQYF
.	TRBV11-3	TRBJ1-3	few	TGTGCCAGCAGCTTAGCCACGCGAAACACCATATATTTT	CASSLATRNTIYF
TRBD2	TRBV6-5	TRBJ2-1	few	TGTGCCAGCAGTCCGCTCGGGACTAGCGGGAAGGGAGGGCAGTTCTTC	CASSPLGTSGKGGQFF